The 19 T cell receptor beta chains below were found in one sample sequenced in a study of blood T cell repertoires in COVID-19. Assay: immunoSEQ multiplex PCR; the TCRdb copy retains only in-frame clones and omits some. The sample includes under 200,000 clones, just under 90% of them seen just once. The material sequenced was peripheral blood. Receptors originate from a man between 18 and 29 years old with active or convalescent COVID-19.

This chain links TRBV7-9 with TRBJ1-2; 10 bases fit TRBD1. Losses at the gene ends were 2 bases for V and 4 bases for J; bases not matched to a gene: 7. Germline values: CDR1 SEHNR, CDR2 FQNEAQ (reference sequence). The length of the CDR3 is 16 residues. CDR3 in amino acids: CASSLSRQGAGYGYTF. The CDR3 DNA sequence: TGTGCCAGCAGCTTATCTCGACAGGGGGCTGGCTATGGCTACACCTTC.

The chain uses TRBV9 and TRBJ2-1; 7 positions agree with TRBD2. V lost 2 bases, J lost 5 bases, and 7 bases stayed unmatched. Germline values: CDR1 SGDLS, CDR2 YYNGEE. The CDR3 sequence is 15 residues long. The CDR3, as DNA: TGTGCCAGCAGCGTGGGGCGGGAGTGGGACAATGAGCAGTTCTTC. Residues: CASSVGREWDNEQFF.

The chain carries TRBV5-1 and TRBJ2-3, with D unclear. The germline V gene has CDR1 SGHRS and CDR2 YFSETQ. The V gene lost 5 bases and the J gene lost 3 bases, with 7 bases spanning the gap. This CDR3 is 12 amino acids long. This CDR3 reads CASRQLTDTQYF. The CDR3 DNA follows: TGCGCCAGCAGGCAGTTGACAGATACGCAGTATTTT.

The J gene is TRBJ1-5, the V gene TRBV12-3 or TRBV12-4; D gene unclear. Trimming stripped 7 bases from V and 3 bases from J, with 7 bases between. The CDR3 length is 12 residues. Here the CDR3 DNA reads TGTGCCAGCACCAAAAACAATCAGCCCCAGCATTTT. It yields the protein CASTKNNQPQHF.

V usage is TRBV11-2 and J usage is TRBJ2-1; TRBD2 matches at 12 bases. Looked up from germline, CDR1 is SGHAT and CDR2 is FQNNGV. V was clipped by 1 base and J by 6 bases; unmatched bases: 4. The CDR3 contains 16 residues. This CDR3 is CASSLVLAGGPNEQFF. CDR3 DNA: TGTGCCAGCAGCTTAGTTCTAGCGGGGGGGCCCAATGAGCAGTTCTTC.

The chain couples TRBV27 to TRBJ1-5; 9 positions match TRBD1. This CDR3 spans 16 amino acids. Germline V lookup: CDR1 MNHEY, CDR2 SMNVEV (reference sequence). V dropped 6 bases and J dropped 4; count of bases not matched to a gene: 10. The CDR3 protein is CASSQTTGTGNQPQHF. The CDR3 DNA is TGTGCCAGCAGCCAAACAACCGGGACAGGGAATCAGCCCCAGCATTTT.

This clone was detected only a few times. The chain links TRBV13 to TRBJ1-4, with TRBD1 as a possible D gene (5 bases). This CDR3 comprises 11 residues. From germline, CDR1 is PRHDT and CDR2 FYEKMQ (reference sequence). V was clipped by 8 bases and J by 8 bases, with 9 bases between them. The CDR3 DNA reads TGTGCCAGCGGTAAGGGGGAAAAACTGTTTTTT. It is translated as CASGKGEKLFF.

This chain uses TRBV7-9 with TRBJ1-1, with no clear D. Germline V lookup: CDR1 SEHNR, CDR2 FQNEAQ (reference sequence). Trimming removed 1 base from V and 1 base from J, with 13 bases in between. The CDR3 covers 16 residues. The CDR3 reads CASSLVPTEKNTEAFF. In DNA, the CDR3 is TGTGCCAGCAGCTTAGTCCCCACCGAGAAGAACACTGAAGCTTTCTTT.

This chain connects TRBV27 to TRBJ2-7; 10 bases match TRBD2. Per germline, CDR1 MNHEY and CDR2 SMNVEV (reference sequence). The CDR3 runs 13 residues. V trimming: 0 bases; J trimming: 11 bases; junction bases outside the gene matches: 4. Here the CDR3 reads CASSLSSGRAEYF. DNA for the CDR3: TGTGCCAGCAGTTTATCCAGCGGGAGGGCGGAGTACTTC.

A remark on this clone: This specimen includes other DNA sequences encoding the same CDR3. This chain joins TRBV27 and TRBJ2-5, with 7 bases lining up with TRBD2. This CDR3 is built from 14 residues. V lost 6 bases and J lost 2; bases outside the gene matches: 6. CDR1 and CDR2 (germline): MNHEY, SMNVEV (reference sequence). DNA of the CDR3: TGTGCCAGCAGGAGAGAAGCGGGGCAAGAGACCCAGTACTTC. Amino acid sequence: CASRREAGQETQYF.

The V and J genes are TRBV7-9 and TRBJ1-4; TRBD1 matches at 9 bases. V lost 5 bases and J lost 4; bases outside the gene matches: 2. The V gene's germline CDR1 is SEHNR and CDR2 FQNEAQ (reference sequence). The CDR3 covers 14 residues. The CDR3 is CASSGDRVNEKLFF. The DNA for the CDR3 is TGTGCCAGCAGCGGGGACAGGGTTAATGAAAAACTGTTTTTT.

The rearrangement uses TRBV11-1 and TRBJ2-1; 13 bases fit TRBD2. The germline gives CDR1 SGHAT, CDR2 FQDESV (reference sequence). CDR3 length equals 17 residues. J lost 7 bases, V lost 0 bases, and 6 bases had no gene match. The DNA of the CDR3 is TGTGCCAGCAGCTTAGCCCCCGGGGGACTAGCGGGAAATGAGCAGTTCTTC. Encoded protein: CASSLAPGGLAGNEQFF. Filled out from reference TRBV11-1 and TRBJ2-1, the complete variable domain reads EAEVAQSPRYKITEKSQAVAFWCDPISGHATLYWYRQILGQGPELLVQFQDESVVDDSQLPKDRFSAERLKGVDSTLKIQPAELGDSAMYLCASSLAPGGLAGNEQFFGPGTRLTVL.

This chain links TRBV28 with TRBJ2-7; D might be TRBD1 (7 bases). Trimming shortened V by 9 bases and J by 3 bases, and 27 bases separated the two germline ends. Germline V gives CDR1 MDHEN, CDR2 SYDVKM. The CDR3 is 17 residues long. The CDR3 loop reads CARSTGRYPWTSYEQYV. The CDR3 DNA follows: TGTGCCAGATCGACAGGGAGGTACCCTTGGACCAGCTACGAGCAGTACGTC.

This clone was seen more than once but under ten times. The rearrangement uses TRBV18 and TRBJ2-5; D possibly corresponds to TRBD1 (6 bases). The CDR3 spans 15 residues. Germline assignment: CDR1 KGHSH and CDR2 LQKENI. The ends were cut back, 2 bases at V and 0 bases at J, with 10 bases in the middle. The CDR3 sequence: CASSPSKGDQETQYF. DNA for the CDR3: TGTGCCAGCTCACCAAGTAAGGGGGACCAAGAGACCCAGTACTTC.

The chain uses TRBV29-1 and TRBJ2-3; perhaps TRBD2 as D (6 bases). CDR1 and CDR2 (germline): SQVTM, ANQGSEA. The CDR3 is made up of 14 amino acids. Trimming took 5 bases from V and 0 from J, leaving 12 bases between them. The CDR3 protein is CSVKPGGSTDTQYF. In DNA, the CDR3 is TGCAGCGTTAAACCCGGGGGTAGCACAGATACGCAGTATTTT.

This chain joins TRBV11-2 and TRBJ2-7; TRBD2 might be the D (6 bases). V lost 6 bases and J lost 1, with 10 bases in between. The CDR3 spans 13 residues. In germline, CDR1 is SGHAT, CDR2 FQNNGV. The CDR3 bases are TGTGCCAGCAGTTTTCGGGGGTCCTACGAGCAGTACGTC. As protein: CASSFRGSYEQYV.

The gene calls are TRBV27 and TRBJ2-2; 12 bases line up with TRBD1. The CDR3 totals 17 residues. V lost 8 bases and J lost 3; bases outside the gene matches: 10. Germline assignment: CDR1 MNHEY and CDR2 SMNVEV (reference sequence). The CDR3 is CASAGLGTGGYTGELFF. The CDR3 DNA sequence: TGTGCCAGCGCCGGACTAGGGACAGGGGGCTACACCGGGGAGCTGTTTTTT.

J is TRBJ1-2 and V is TRBV29-1; perhaps TRBD1 as D (5 bases). CDR1 is SQVTM, CDR2 ANQGSEA, per germline. Deletions cut 7 bases from V and 0 bases from J, with 21 bases between. CDR3 length: 16 residues. The CDR3 reads CSAPLGGASTNYGYTF. The DNA of the CDR3 is TGCAGCGCCCCGTTGGGAGGGGCCTCTACTAACTATGGCTACACCTTC.

The gene calls are TRBV7-2 and TRBJ2-1, with TRBD1 matching over 8 bases. This CDR3 is built from 14 residues. The trim removed 5 bases at V and 8 bases at J, leaving 8 bases unmatched. CDR1 SGHTA and CDR2 FQGNSA come from the germline V gene. CDR3 nucleotides: TGTGCCAGCAGCCTATTGACAGGGGTCGATGAGCAGTTCTTC. Amino acids: CASSLLTGVDEQFF.